This T cell receptor beta chain was obtained from a study of T cell clonality in common variable immunodeficiency. Study-level results: Reportedly, TCR beta sequences from common variable immunodeficiency showed fewer deletions and N-nucleotide insertions. Repertoire-complication correlations in CVID were limited by patient heterogeneity.

Caucasian heritage predominated among both patients and controls. Only in-frame clones appear in the TCRdb table, and some are missing; sequencing was by immunoSEQ multiplex PCR. This sample includes some 16,000 clones with no singletons; its ten biggest clones take up around 14%. The CDR3 loop spans 17 amino acids. Germline V gene lookup returns CDR1 SNHLY and CDR2 FYNNEI. V was clipped by 8 bases and J by 2 bases; unmatched bases: 7. Comments on this clone: Its antigen remains unknown. The read stops 3 residues short of the end of the CDR3; the missing end is completed from the germline J gene.

The genes are TRBV2 and TRBJ2-1; 15 bases line up with TRBD2. Sequencing input: peripheral blood mononuclear cells. The TCR was taken from a human donor with common variable immunodeficiency. The CDR3 DNA, read in part, is TGTGCCAGCGGGGGGACTAGCGGGGGGCTACCCTACAATGAG. It yields the protein CASGGTSGGLPYNE. The CDR3 in full is CASGGTSGGLPYNEQFF.